These 32 T cell receptor beta chains were sequenced from one sample in a study of B cell selection in AIRE deficiency. CD4+CD127+ cells were sorted as the conventional CD4 T cells. Data came from immunoSEQ multiplex PCR; TCRdb stores just in-frame clones and leaves some out. The data contain roughly 25,000 clones, about 95% of them seen just once; the ten biggest clones take up less than 0.25%. The source material was CD4+CD127+ conventional T cells sorted from PBMCs. The source of these receptors is a human donor in good health.

The V and J genes are TRBV5-1 and TRBJ2-2, with 7 positions matching TRBD1. This CDR3 comprises 14 residues. Germline V gene lookup returns CDR1 SGHRS and CDR2 YFSETQ. Germline trimming cut 4 bases from V and 6 bases from J; bases unmatched to any gene: 6. This chain's CDR3 is CASSTGQHSGELFF. DNA of the CDR3: TGCGCCAGCAGCACGGGACAGCACTCCGGGGAGCTGTTTTTT. Together with reference TRBV5-1 and TRBJ2-2, the CDR3 gives the full variable domain: KAGVTQTPRYLIKTRGQQVTLSCSPISGHRSVSWYQQTPGQGLQFLFEYFSETQRNKGNFPGRFSGRQFSNSRSEMNVSTLELGDSALYLCASSTGQHSGELFFGEGSRLTVL.

The chain couples TRBV2 to TRBJ2-2, with 10 bases fitting TRBD2. There are 15 residues in the CDR3. The V gene end was trimmed by 6 bases and the J gene end by 5 bases; junction bases not matched to a gene: 6. The germline V gene has CDR1 SNHLY and CDR2 FYNNEI. CDR3 residues: CASRQSSGSTGELFF. CDR3 DNA: TGTGCCAGCAGACAGTCTAGCGGGAGTACCGGGGAGCTGTTTTTT.

This clone was observed a handful of times. CDR3 loop: CASSVGRERRIGGRLQLRIEQFF. CDR3 DNA: TGTGCCAGCAGCGTAGGCCGCGAGCGCCGTATCGGCGGGAGGCTTCAGTTGAGGATTGAGCAGTTCTTC. The chain links TRBV9 to TRBJ2-1; 8 nucleotides line up with TRBD2. V lost 0 bases, J lost 9 bases, and 32 bases stayed unmatched. The CDR3 has 23 residues. The germline V gene encodes CDR1 SGDLS and CDR2 YYNGEE.

The chain carries TRBV9 and TRBJ2-3; D is ambiguous. CDR1 and CDR2 (germline): SGDLS, YYNGEE. The CDR3 length is 14 residues. Trimming left V 9 bases short and J 1 base short, with 15 bases between. The CDR3 DNA is TGTGCCAACCGTGGCCGAACCCGCACAGATACGCAGTATTTT. It codes for CANRGRTRTDTQYF.

The chain uses TRBV28 and TRBJ1-5, with 10 bases matching TRBD1. The CDR3 covers 15 residues. V shed 6 bases, J shed 7 bases, and the junction held 9 bases outside the gene matches. Germline-derived CDR1 and CDR2 are MDHEN and SYDVKM. The CDR3 sequence: CASRPPTGGEQPQHF. CDR3 sequence (DNA): TGTGCCAGCAGACCCCCGACAGGGGGCGAACAGCCCCAGCATTTT.

The V gene is TRBV7-2, the J gene TRBJ2-5; tentative D call: TRBD2 (6 bases). The V and J ends lost 2 bases and 1 base respectively, with 17 bases between them. Germline loops: CDR1 SGHTA, CDR2 FQGNSA. The CDR3 covers 17 residues. The CDR3 region is CASSLRGPGGPQETQYF. DNA of the CDR3: TGTGCCAGCAGCTTACGAGGCCCCGGGGGACCCCAAGAGACCCAGTACTTC.

In this sample, this clone turned up once. The chain recombines TRBV28 with TRBJ1-2, with a tentative D call TRBD1 (5 bases). Per the germline V gene, CDR1 is MDHEN and CDR2 is SYDVKM. V lost 6 bases and J lost 8, with 16 bases in between. The CDR3 runs to 13 residues. This CDR3 reads CASRDGQSIGYTF. For the CDR3, the DNA is TGTGCCAGCAGAGACGGACAATCTATAGGCTACACCTTC.

The chain uses TRBV6-5 and TRBJ2-3; D is possibly TRBD1 (6 bases). The V end was cut by 6 bases, the J end by 2 bases, with 15 bases between. CDR1 MNHEY and CDR2 SVGAGI come from the germline V gene. This CDR3 region has 15 residues. Here the CDR3 DNA reads TGTGCCAGCAGGAGACAGGCTCCGTCCACAGATACGCAGTATTTT. Translation: CASRRQAPSTDTQYF.

The chain has TRBV7-8 and TRBJ2-7; 8 bases line up with TRBD1. CDR3 length: 16 amino acids. CDR1 and CDR2 from the germline V gene are SGHVS and FQNEAQ. V shed 6 bases, J shed 2 bases, and the junction held 12 bases outside the gene matches. The CDR3 protein is CASSYQGASPAYEQYF. The CDR3 DNA is TGTGCCAGCAGTTATCAGGGGGCTAGCCCAGCCTACGAGCAGTACTTC.

This clone appeared once. This rearrangement joins TRBV25-1 to TRBJ2-3, with TRBD1 matching 8 bases. Trimming took 5 bases from V and 9 from J; bases not matched to a gene: 4. Germline V gives CDR1 MGHDK, CDR2 SYGVNS. This CDR3 comprises 12 residues. CDR3 coding DNA: TGTGCCAGCAGTATGGACAGGGCCACGCAGTATTTT. This sequence encodes CASSMDRATQYF. The variable domain in full, completed from reference TRBV25-1 and TRBJ2-3, reads EADIYQTPRYLVIGTGKKITLECSQTMGHDKMYWYQQDPGMELHLIHYSYGVNSTEKGDLSSESTVSRIRTEHFPLTLESARPSHTSQYLCASSMDRATQYFGPGTRLTVL.

The chain combines TRBV5-4 with TRBJ2-3; D not certain. Trimming took off 5 bases at V and 0 bases at J, with 10 bases between the two ends. CDR1 and CDR2 (germline): SGHNT, YYREEE (reference sequence). The CDR3 consists of 14 residues. The CDR3 loop is CASREYQSTDTQYF. DNA for the CDR3: TGTGCCAGCAGGGAATATCAGAGCACAGATACGCAGTATTTT.

The chain joins TRBV4-3 to TRBJ1-4; 7 bases match TRBD1. V was pared by 0 bases and J by 0 bases, with 4 bases of the junction left unmatched. Germline V gene sequence: CDR1 LGHNA, CDR2 YSLEER. There are 17 residues in the CDR3. The CDR3 here is CASSQDPRGTTNEKLFF. The CDR3, as DNA: TGCGCCAGCAGCCAAGACCCCAGGGGGACAACTAATGAAAAACTGTTTTTT.

This clone was seen once. The germline gene is not matched at one end of the junction; a read error may be the cause. The chain has TRBV4-2 and TRBJ2-7, with TRBD2 identical over 11 bases. CDR3 length equals 16 residues. Germline V CDR1 and CDR2: LGHNA, YNFKEQ. The CDR3 loop reads CASSQEGTSGYYAQYF. The CDR3 coding sequence is TGTGCCAGCAGCCAAGAAGGGACTAGCGGATATTACGCGCAGTACTTC.

The rearrangement uses TRBV28 and TRBJ2-2; 9 nucleotides match TRBD2. Per the germline V gene, CDR1 is MDHEN and CDR2 is SYDVKM. The CDR3 extends over 15 amino acids. J was trimmed by 7 bases and V by 5 bases; bases with no gene match: 8. CDR3 sequence: CASSPGTSWDGELFF. CDR3 DNA: TGTGCCAGCAGTCCGGGGACTAGCTGGGACGGGGAGCTGTTTTTT.

The rearrangement links TRBV11-3 to TRBJ2-7; 7 bases fit TRBD2. The CDR3 runs to 12 residues. CDR1 is SGHNT, CDR2 YENEEA, per germline. V shed 5 bases, J shed 6 bases, and the junction held 4 bases outside the gene matches. The CDR3 DNA reads as TGTGCCAGCAGCGGCTTAGCGGGCGAGCAGTACTTC. Its protein product is CASSGLAGEQYF.

For the CDR3, the DNA is TGTGCCAGCGCGACGGGGGGGTCCTACAATGAGCAGTTCTTC. Protein product: CASATGGSYNEQFF. The chain joins TRBV7-2 to TRBJ2-1; 8 nucleotides line up with TRBD2. CDR1 is SGHTA, CDR2 FQGNSA, per germline. V was pared by 8 bases and J by 1 base, with 4 bases of the junction left unmatched. The CDR3 loop spans 14 amino acids.

This chain links TRBV4-3 with TRBJ1-6; 7 positions match TRBD1. The trim removed 4 bases at V and 6 bases at J, leaving 12 bases unmatched. The length of the CDR3 is 17 residues. Germline-derived CDR1 and CDR2 are LGHNA and YSLEER. CDR3 coding DNA: TGCGCCAGCAGCCTGCCGGCACACGAGGGGGCTAATTCACCCCTCCACTTT. As protein: CASSLPAHEGANSPLHF.

This clone was found a few times. The chain links TRBV11-2 to TRBJ1-2; D not resolved. The CDR3 is made up of 12 amino acids. Trimming removed 0 bases at V and 5 bases at J, with 4 bases between. The V gene's germline CDR1 is SGHAT and CDR2 FQNNGV. CDR3 loop: CASSLEVYGYTF. Here the CDR3 DNA reads TGTGCCAGCAGCTTAGAAGTTTATGGCTACACCTTC.

This clone was recorded a few times. This sequence joins TRBV7-3 and TRBJ2-5, with 12 positions matching TRBD1. Germline V lookup: CDR1 SGHTA, CDR2 FQGTGA. J lost 3 bases, V lost 2 bases, and 1 base had no gene match. This CDR3 is built from 15 residues. The CDR3 DNA is TGTGCCAGCAGCTTAGGGACAGGGGGCAAAGAGACCCAGTACTTC. This gives the protein CASSLGTGGKETQYF.

The chain recombines TRBV11-3 with TRBJ1-1; a possible D gene is TRBD1 (6 bases). Trimming removed 5 bases at V and 3 bases at J, with 16 bases between. Germline values: CDR1 SGHNT, CDR2 YENEEA. The CDR3 covers 15 residues. CDR3 sequence: CASSRSGVGDTEAFF. CDR3 bases: TGTGCCAGCAGCCGATCAGGGGTTGGAGACACTGAAGCTTTCTTT.

The CDR3 DNA reads as TGTGCCAGCAGGGGGACAGGGGATGTGCTCCAAGAGACCCAGTACTTC. This sequence encodes CASRGTGDVLQETQYF. The gene calls are TRBV27 and TRBJ2-5, with TRBD1 matching 10 bases. The junction had 8 bases not matched to a gene; V was cut back by 6 bases and J by 1 base. The CDR3 loop spans 16 amino acids. Germline loops: CDR1 MNHEY, CDR2 SMNVEV (reference sequence).

The rearrangement uses TRBV10-1 and TRBJ2-5; 8 bases are shared with TRBD2. The V gene's germline CDR1 is WNHNN and CDR2 SYGVQD (reference sequence). This CDR3 region has 14 residues. J lost 5 bases, V lost 5 bases, and 7 bases had no gene match. CDR3: CASSSGLARETQYF. In DNA form, the CDR3 reads TGCGCCAGCAGTTCCGGACTAGCACGGGAGACCCAGTACTTC.

This clone was counted a single time. The chain uses TRBV7-2 and TRBJ2-5; 10 bases are shared with TRBD1. The V gene's germline CDR1 is SGHTA and CDR2 FQGNSA. The CDR3 loop spans 15 amino acids. With V trimmed by 4 bases and J by 4 bases, 6 bases remained unmatched. The CDR3 sequence is CASSSRQGAGETQYF. The CDR3 DNA reads TGTGCCAGCAGCTCCCGACAGGGGGCGGGAGAGACCCAGTACTTC.

V usage is TRBV2 and J usage is TRBJ2-1; D not resolved. V dropped 4 bases and J dropped 4 bases, with 5 bases sitting between them. This CDR3 is 12 amino acids long. CDR1 SNHLY and CDR2 FYNNEI come from the germline V gene. The CDR3 region is CASSGPYNEQFF. As DNA, the CDR3 is TGTGCCAGCAGTGGGCCGTACAATGAGCAGTTCTTC. Full variable domain (remainder filled in from reference TRBV2 and TRBJ2-1): EPEVTQTPSHQVTQMGQEVILRCVPISNHLYFYWYRQILGQKVEFLVSFYNNEISEKSEIFDDQFSVERPDGSNFTLKIRSTKLEDSAMYFCASSGPYNEQFFGPGTRLTVL.

CDR3 sequence reads: CASSPRQAPYEQYF. Here the CDR3 DNA reads TGTGCCAGCAGCCCCCGACAGGCTCCCTACGAGCAGTACTTC. The V call is TRBV7-8, the J call TRBJ2-7, with D possibly matching TRBD1 (6 bases). The ends were cut back, 5 bases at V and 2 bases at J, with 13 bases in the middle. CDR3 length: 14 residues. Germline V CDR1 and CDR2: SGHVS, FQNEAQ.

V and J are TRBV11-2 and TRBJ2-7; the D gene is possibly TRBD1 (6 bases). The germline gives CDR1 SGHAT, CDR2 FQNNGV. There are 15 residues in the CDR3. The germline V and J ends were trimmed by 1 base and 2 bases, with 12 bases remaining between them. The CDR3 region has the DNA TGTGCCAGCAGCTTAGGGGCAGGGGCACCCTACGAGCAGTACTTC. It specifies CASSLGAGAPYEQYF.

The DNA for the CDR3 is TGTGCCAGCAGCTTAGACCAGCCCGGGAGGGTGAAGACCGGGGAGCTGTTTTTT. Translation gives CASSLDQPGRVKTGELFF. The genes are TRBV11-1 and TRBJ2-2, with TRBD2 matching over 8 bases. The junction had 12 bases not matched to a gene; V was cut back by 1 base and J by 5 bases. The CDR3 spans 18 residues. Germline loops: CDR1 SGHAT, CDR2 FQDESV (reference sequence).

The chain recombines TRBV2 with TRBJ2-7; 11 bases match TRBD2. The CDR3 covers 14 residues. Germline-derived CDR1 and CDR2 are SNHLY and FYNNEI. V lost 6 bases to trimming and J lost 3 bases; unmatched junction nucleotides: 4. This chain's CDR3 is CASSRLAGFYEQYF. The DNA of the CDR3 is TGTGCCAGCAGCCGACTAGCGGGATTCTACGAGCAGTACTTC.

CDR3 DNA: TGTGCCAGCAGGGACAGGTGGAGCGTCAAAAACATTCAGTACTTC. Protein sequence: CASRDRWSVKNIQYF. The rearrangement uses TRBV2 and TRBJ2-4; 7 nucleotides align to TRBD1. There are 15 residues in the CDR3. Trimming at V came to 6 bases and at J to 3 bases, leaving 8 bases not matched to a gene. Germline V gene lookup returns CDR1 SNHLY and CDR2 FYNNEI. Supplemented by reference TRBV2 and TRBJ2-4, the full variable domain reads EPEVTQTPSHQVTQMGQEVILRCVPISNHLYFYWYRQILGQKVEFLVSFYNNEISEKSEIFDDQFSVERPDGSNFTLKIRSTKLEDSAMYFCASRDRWSVKNIQYFGAGTRLSVL.

This CDR3 reads CAISRTSRGNEQYF. DNA for the CDR3: TGTGCCATCAGTAGAACTAGCCGAGGAAACGAGCAGTACTTC. V usage is TRBV10-3 and J usage is TRBJ2-7; D is possibly TRBD2 (6 bases). Germline-derived CDR1 and CDR2 are ENHRY and SYGVKD. The CDR3 runs 14 residues. With 5 bases removed from V and 5 bases from J, the gap between germline ends came to 16 bases.

The V gene is TRBV19, the J gene TRBJ2-1, with TRBD2 matching over 8 bases. This CDR3 spans 16 amino acids. The germline V gene has CDR1 LNHDA and CDR2 SQIVND (reference sequence). Losses at the gene ends were 6 bases for V and 6 bases for J; bases not matched to a gene: 13. As DNA, the CDR3 is TGTGCCAGTAGACCCCAGGCACTAGCGGAGAGCAATGAGCAGTTCTTC. It specifies CASRPQALAESNEQFF.

As concerns this clone: A junction end diverges from the germline sequence, so it may reflect a read error. The chain recombines TRBV7-9 with TRBJ2-5; perhaps TRBD1 as D (6 bases). Germline V gene lookup returns CDR1 SEHNR and CDR2 FQNEAQ (reference sequence). This CDR3 region has 14 residues. CDR3 residues: CASGLVGGQETQYF. Written as DNA, the CDR3 is TGTGCCAGCGGCTTAGTAGGGGGCCAAGAGACCCAGTACTTC.